The 2 T cell receptor beta chains below all came from one sample that was sequenced in a study of T-cell reconstitution after alpha-beta-depleted transplantation in children (dated by TCRdb to the mid-2010s). The library was prepared using PCR. The listed sequencing device is Illumina HiSeq 2500. TCR libraries were prepared with molecular barcoding, using unique molecular identifiers to normalize TCRbeta repertoire quantification. Using fastp at Q25 and MiXCR, TCRdb reprocessed the public reads and kept productive beta chains. All rows with the same CDR3 protein become a single entry with the most common DNA and genes. A total of around 530,000 distinct CDR3 sequences appear in this sample, approximately 29% of them only once. The ten largest clones add up to 2.4% of the sample. The specimen comprised PBMCs from the stem cell graft donor, sampled from the stem cell graft. The receptors were gathered from a human donor who donated a stem cell graft to a child with aplastic anemia.

The chain combines TRBV11-2 with TRBJ2-1, with 8 bases lining up with TRBD1. The trim removed 3 bases at V and 5 bases at J, leaving 9 bases unmatched. Germline V gives CDR1 SGHAT, CDR2 FQNNGV. The CDR3 contains 16 residues. The CDR3 loop reads CASSLSFGQGDNEQFF. The CDR3 nucleotides read TGTGCCAGCAGCTTGTCATTCGGACAGGGAGACAATGAGCAGTTCTTC.

The chain is built from TRBV12-3 or TRBV12-4 and TRBJ1-1; D is uncertain. V lost 1 base and J 0 bases, leaving 6 bases between the germline ends. The CDR3 runs to 14 residues. CDR3 nucleotides: TGTGCCAGCAGTTTAGGGGAGTTGAACACTGAAGCTTTCTTT. This translates into CASSLGELNTEAFF.